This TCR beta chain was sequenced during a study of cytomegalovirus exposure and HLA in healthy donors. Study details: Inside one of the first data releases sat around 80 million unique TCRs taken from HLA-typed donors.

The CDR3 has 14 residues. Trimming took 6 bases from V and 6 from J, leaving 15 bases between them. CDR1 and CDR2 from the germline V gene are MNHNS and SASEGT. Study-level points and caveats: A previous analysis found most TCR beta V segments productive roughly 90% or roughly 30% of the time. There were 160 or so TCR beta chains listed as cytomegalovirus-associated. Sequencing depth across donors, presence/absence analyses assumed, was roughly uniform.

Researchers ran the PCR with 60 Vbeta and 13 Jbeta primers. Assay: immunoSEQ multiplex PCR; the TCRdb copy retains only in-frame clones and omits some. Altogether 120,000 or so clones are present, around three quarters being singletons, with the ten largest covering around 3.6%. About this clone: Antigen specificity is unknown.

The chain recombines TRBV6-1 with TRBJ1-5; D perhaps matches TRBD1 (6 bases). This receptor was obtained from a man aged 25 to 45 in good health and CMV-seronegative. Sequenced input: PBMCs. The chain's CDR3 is CASSGDTTGQPQHF. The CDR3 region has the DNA TGTGCCAGCAGCGGGGACACCACCGGTCAGCCCCAGCATTTT.